Listed below are T cell receptor beta chains from one sample, sequenced in a study of blood T cell repertoires in COVID-19. Produced via immunoSEQ multiplex PCR; TCRdb's table is partial and in-frame only. The top ten clones hold around 5.8% of a sample with a few hundred thousand clones, around 89% of them seen once. Sequencing was performed on peripheral blood. The receptors stem from a woman aged 50 to 60 with COVID-19, enrolled during active disease. The CDR3 runs from the conserved cysteine through the conserved F or W. Fields, in order: clone size, D gene, J gene, V gene, CDR3 DNA, CDR3 protein. D genes are given only for firm matches. Part of the rows lack a size; the others show once, few, many or a class for expanded clones.

>.|.|TRBJ1-2|TRBV6-6
TGTGCCAGCAGTGAGGGTTACGGCTACACCTTC
CASSEGYGYTF
>few|.|TRBJ2-7|TRBV5-1
TGCGCCAGCAGCAGCCACTACGAGCAGTACTTC
CASSSHYEQYF
>.|TRBD2|TRBJ2-2|TRBV6-5
TGTGCCAGCAGCCGCAGGGAGGGCACCGGGGAGCTGTTTTTT
CASSRREGTGELFF
>.|TRBD2|TRBJ2-1|TRBV19
TGTGCCAGTAGTCGTACTAGCGGGAGGTCCTACAATGAGCAGTTCTTC
CASSRTSGRSYNEQFF
>.|.|TRBJ1-2|TRBV10-2
TGCGCCAGCAGTGATCCCGGGTCTCCTTATGGCTACACCTTC
CASSDPGSPYGYTF
>.|TRBD1|TRBJ2-7|TRBV3-1/TRBV3-2
TGTGCCAGCACCCTTGGGACAGGGGGCGCATCCGAGCAGTACTTC
CASTLGTGGASEQYF
>once|.|TRBJ2-7|TRBV6-5
TGTGCCAGCAGTTACTCGGCAGGAGGAGGTATACTGGGGCAGTACTTC
CASSYSAGGGILGQYF
>.|TRBD2|TRBJ2-1|TRBV11-3
TGTGCCAGCAGCCCCGGGGCTATAGCGGGTAATGAGCAGTTCTTC
CASSPGAIAGNEQFF
>.|TRBD2|TRBJ2-1|TRBV7-9
TGTGCCAGCAGCTTAGGGACTAGCGGGAGAAGGGAGCAGTTCTTC
CASSLGTSGRREQFF
>.|TRBD2|TRBJ2-7|TRBV7-8
TGTGCCAGCAGCTTAGGACTAGCGGGAGTTAACGAGCAGTACTTC
CASSLGLAGVNEQYF
>.|.|TRBJ1-2|TRBV4-1
TGCGCCAGCAGCCTGGACATGTTAGCTAACTATGGCTACACCTTC
CASSLDMLANYGYTF
>.|.|TRBJ1-1|TRBV3-1/TRBV3-2
TGTGCCAGCAGCCAACCCGGACAGAACACTGAAGCTTTCTTT
CASSQPGQNTEAFF
>.|.|TRBJ1-5|TRBV3-1/TRBV3-2
TGTGCCAGCAGCCAAGACAGGGGCAGTGGCAATCAGCCCCAGCATTTT
CASSQDRGSGNQPQHF
>.|.|TRBJ2-1|TRBV11-2
TGTGCCAGCAGCTTAGATCTGAGGACTTACAATGAGCAGTTCTTC
CASSLDLRTYNEQFF
>.|TRBD2|TRBJ2-7|TRBV4-2
TGTGCCAGCAGCCTTACTAGCGGGAGTTATGGGTACGAGCAGTACTTC
CASSLTSGSYGYEQYF
>.|TRBD1|TRBJ2-6|TRBV15
TGTGCCACCAGCAGAGATACTCGGGGACAGGGTATCCCTGGGGCCAACGTCCTGACTTTC
CATSRDTRGQGIPGANVLTF
>few|TRBD2|TRBJ2-5|TRBV7-6
TGTGCCAGCAGCCCAAGGGCCCTGTGGCGGGAGCCGGAGACCCAGTACTTC
CASSPRALWREPETQYF
>.|.|TRBJ1-5|TRBV19
TGTGCCAGTAGTATAGGAGAGCCCCAGCATTTT
CASSIGEPQHF
>.|TRBD1|TRBJ1-2|TRBV7-6
TGTGCCAGCAGCTTAGGTGGGACAGGGGGCGACTACACCTTC
CASSLGGTGGDYTF
>.|.|TRBJ2-7|TRBV7-2
TGTGCCAGCAGCTTAGTTGGGCAGGGCAAAAAGTACTTC
CASSLVGQGKKYF
>.|TRBD1|TRBJ1-1|TRBV19
TGTGCCAGTAGTTCCACGGGAGACAGGGTGTTCGGAGCTTTCTTT
CASSSTGDRVFGAFF
>.|.|TRBJ1-2|TRBV18
TGTGCCAGCTCACCGCCCGACTCGATTTATGGCTACACCTTC
CASSPPDSIYGYTF
>.|TRBD2|TRBJ2-1|TRBV19
TGTGCCAGTACGGGCGGGAGGGTCAATGAGCAGTTCTTC
CASTGGRVNEQFF
>.|TRBD2|TRBJ2-7|TRBV9
TGTGCCAGCAGCACTGTCCATGGACTAGCCGGCGAGCAGTACTTC
CASSTVHGLAGEQYF
>.|.|TRBJ1-1|TRBV6-5
TGTGCCAGCAGTCCTCGAAGGAGCACTGAAGCTTTCTTT
CASSPRRSTEAFF
>.|.|TRBJ2-7|TRBV2
TGTGCCAGCAGCAGTGACACGTACGAGCAGTACTTC
CASSSDTYEQYF
>.|TRBD2|TRBJ2-3|TRBV7-6
TGTGCCAGCAGCTCGGGCAGGACTAGCGGGACCACTTATAGCACAGATACGCAGTATTTT
CASSSGRTSGTTYSTDTQYF
>.|.|TRBJ1-6|TRBV6-6
TGTGCCAGCAGCGTCCCGGTTCCGAACAATTCACCCCTCCACTTT
CASSVPVPNNSPLHF
>once|TRBD1|TRBJ2-7|TRBV6-2/TRBV6-3
TGTGCCAGCAGTCACGCCGGGACAGGGATCTACGAGCAGTACTTC
CASSHAGTGIYEQYF
>.|TRBD1|TRBJ1-1|TRBV7-9
TGTGCCAGCAGCTCCTTGTCCAGGGGGCGTAACACTGAAGCTTTCTTT
CASSSLSRGRNTEAFF
>.|TRBD2|TRBJ2-5|TRBV19
TGTGCCAGTAGGACTAGCGGGAGTTTGGAGACCCAGTACTTC
CASRTSGSLETQYF
>.|TRBD2|TRBJ2-1|TRBV6-5
TGTGCCAGCAGTTACGGGGCGGGAGGCAGTGAGCAGTTCTTC
CASSYGAGGSEQFF
>once|.|TRBJ2-7|TRBV27
TGTGCCAGCAGTTTGGTAGGGGACTTATCCTACGAGCAGTACTTC
CASSLVGDLSYEQYF
>.|.|TRBJ2-5|TRBV18
TGTGCCAGCTCAATACCAGGATACCAAGAGACCCAGTACTTC
CASSIPGYQETQYF
>.|.|TRBJ2-2|TRBV5-1
TGCGCCAGCAGTTACGGCGGTAACACCGGGGAGCTGTTTTTT
CASSYGGNTGELFF
>.|.|TRBJ2-7|TRBV21-1
TGTGCCAGCAGCAAAGGGCTAGCGGGAGAGTCTTACGAGCAGTACTTC
CASSKGLAGESYEQYF
>.|TRBD2|TRBJ2-3|TRBV27
TGTGCCAGCAGAAGCGGGAGCTGGACAGATACGCAGTATTTT
CASRSGSWTDTQYF
>.|.|TRBJ1-3|TRBV12-3/TRBV12-4
TGTGCCAGCAGCTCTCTTGGAAACACCATATATTTT
CASSSLGNTIYF
>.|.|TRBJ1-1|TRBV11-3
TGTGCCAGCAGCTTCGGCGGGCGTGGGGCTTTCTTT
CASSFGGRGAFF
>.|TRBD2|TRBJ2-7|TRBV7-2
TGTGCCAGCAGCTTCTCTCGGGAGGCCTACGAGCAGTACTTC
CASSFSREAYEQYF
>.|.|TRBJ2-5|TRBV6-6
TGTGCCAGCAGTTACTCGAGGGGGGAGACCCAGTACTTC
CASSYSRGETQYF
>.|TRBD2|TRBJ2-3|TRBV10-3
TGTGCCATCAGTGTCGGGACTAGCGAATACACAGATACGCAGTATTTT
CAISVGTSEYTDTQYF
>.|.|TRBJ2-2|TRBV11-2
TGTGCCAGCAGCTTAGTGGCAGGGAACACCGGGGAGCTGTTTTTT
CASSLVAGNTGELFF
>many|TRBD2|TRBJ2-1|TRBV2
TGTGCCAGACGCTCCGGGACTAGCGGGGGAAGCTCCTACAATGAGCAGTTCTTC
CARRSGTSGGSSYNEQFF
>.|TRBD1|TRBJ1-2|TRBV3-1/TRBV3-2
TGTGCCAGCAGCCTCAGCGAGGGGACAGGGATCTATGGCTACACCTTC
CASSLSEGTGIYGYTF
>.|TRBD1|TRBJ2-3|TRBV7-9
TGTGCCAGCAGCTTTCCGGGACAGGGGACAGATACGCAGTATTTT
CASSFPGQGTDTQYF